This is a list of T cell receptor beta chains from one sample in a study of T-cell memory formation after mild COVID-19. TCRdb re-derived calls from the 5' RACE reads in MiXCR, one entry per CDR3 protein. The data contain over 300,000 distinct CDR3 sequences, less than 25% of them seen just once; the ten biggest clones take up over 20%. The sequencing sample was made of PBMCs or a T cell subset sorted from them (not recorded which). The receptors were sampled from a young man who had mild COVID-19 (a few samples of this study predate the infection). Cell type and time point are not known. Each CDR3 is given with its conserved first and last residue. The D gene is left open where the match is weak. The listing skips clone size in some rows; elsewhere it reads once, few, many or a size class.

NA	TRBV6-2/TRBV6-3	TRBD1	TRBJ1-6	TGTGCCAGCAGCCTGGACAGGCGCTCGGTGACCCTCCACTTT	CASSLDRRSVTLHF
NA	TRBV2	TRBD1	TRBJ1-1	TGTGCCAGCAGCGAGGACAGGCGAGCTTTCTTT	CASSEDRRAFF
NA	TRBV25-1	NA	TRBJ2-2	TGTGCCAGCAGTGAATATCGCGGGGATACCGGGGAGCTGTTTTTT	CASSEYRGDTGELFF
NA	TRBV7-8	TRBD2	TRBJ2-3	TGTGCCAGCAGCCGGACTAGCGGGGACATCGGGGTTTCTAGCACAGATACGCAGTATTTT	CASSRTSGDIGVSSTDTQYF
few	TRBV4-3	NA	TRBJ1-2	TGCGCCAGCAGCCAAGGACAGTCATATGGCTACACCTTC	CASSQGQSYGYTF
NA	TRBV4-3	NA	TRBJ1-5	TGCGCCAGCAGCCAAGCGCTACAGGGTGTCCAGCCCCAGCATTTT	CASSQALQGVQPQHF
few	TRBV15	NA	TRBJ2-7	TGTGCCACCAGCAGAGAGGCGGGGACAGTAACCTACGAGCAGTACTTC	CATSREAGTVTYEQYF
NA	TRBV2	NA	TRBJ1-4	TGTGCCAGCAGTGAACGGGCAGTAAGAGGCGAAAAACTGTTTTTT	CASSERAVRGEKLFF
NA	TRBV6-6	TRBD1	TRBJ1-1	TGTGCCAGCAGGGGTGACAGGGGCGCAGCTTTCTTT	CASRGDRGAAFF
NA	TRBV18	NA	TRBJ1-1	TGTGCCAGCTCACCATGGCAGGGTTGGAACACTGAAGCTTTCTTT	CASSPWQGWNTEAFF
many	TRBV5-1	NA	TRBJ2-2	TGCGCCAGCAGCTTGGGAGTGAACACCGGGGAGCTGTTTTTT	CASSLGVNTGELFF
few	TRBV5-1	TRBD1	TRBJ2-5	TGCGCCAGCAGCCGCGAGGGACAGGTGTACCAAGAGACCCAGTACTTC	CASSREGQVYQETQYF
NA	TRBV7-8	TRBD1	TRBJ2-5	TGTGCCAGCAGTTCCAGGGGGCGCCGCGTGTGGACCCAGTACTTC	CASSSRGRRVWTQYF
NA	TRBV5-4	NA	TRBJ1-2	TGTGCCAGCAGCTTGGGACAGGCTGCTAACTATGGCTACACCTTC	CASSLGQAANYGYTF
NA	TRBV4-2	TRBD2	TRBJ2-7	TGTGCCAGCAGCCAAGTGCACGGGACTAGCGAAACCTACGAGCAGTACTTC	CASSQVHGTSETYEQYF
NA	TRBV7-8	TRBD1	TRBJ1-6	TGTGCCAGCAGCTTAGCGACAGGGGGTAATTCACCCCTCCACTTT	CASSLATGGNSPLHF
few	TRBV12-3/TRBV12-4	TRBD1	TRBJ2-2	TGTGCCAGCAGGGACAGGGGGATGAACACCGGGGAGCTGTTTTTT	CASRDRGMNTGELFF
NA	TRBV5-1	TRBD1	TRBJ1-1	TGCGCCAGCAGCCAGACAGGGCCGAACACTGAAGCTTTCTTT	CASSQTGPNTEAFF
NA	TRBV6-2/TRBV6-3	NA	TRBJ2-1	TGTGACAGCAGTTACAGTAGCTCCTACAATGAGCAGTTCTTC	CDSSYSSSYNEQFF
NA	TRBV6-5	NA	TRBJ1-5	TGTGCCAGCAGTTACTCGAGAAGGGGTGGACAGCCCCAGCATTTT	CASSYSRRGGQPQHF
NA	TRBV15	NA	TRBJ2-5	TGTGCCACCAGCAGAGTGGGGGAGGACTGGAAGACCCAGTACTTC	CATSRVGEDWKTQYF
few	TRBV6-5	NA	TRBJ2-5	TGTGCCAGCAGCTCCTCCGGGGAGACCCAGTACTTC	CASSSSGETQYF
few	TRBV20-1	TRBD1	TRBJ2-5	TGCAGTGCTACCCGACAGGGGACAGAGACCCAGTACTTC	CSATRQGTETQYF
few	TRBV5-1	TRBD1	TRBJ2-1	TGCGCCAGCAGCCCTGGACAGGGAGGATCCGGAGATGAGCAGTTCTTC	CASSPGQGGSGDEQFF
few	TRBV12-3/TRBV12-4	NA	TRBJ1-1	TGTGCCAGCAGTTTCCCCGGACTTGAAGCTTTCTTT	CASSFPGLEAFF
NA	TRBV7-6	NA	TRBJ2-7	TGTGCCAGCAGCCAGACGGGAATCAACGAGCAGTACTTC	CASSQTGINEQYF
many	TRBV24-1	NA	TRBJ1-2	TGTGCCACCAGTCCCGGAAGTTCGGTATATGGCTACACCTTC	CATSPGSSVYGYTF
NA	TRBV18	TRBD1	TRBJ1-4	TGTGCCAGCTCGGAGGGGACAGGGACTGAAAAACTGTTTTTT	CASSEGTGTEKLFF
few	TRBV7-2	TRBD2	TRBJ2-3	TGTGCCAGCAGCGCCGGGACTATCAGCGCAGATACGCAGTATTTT	CASSAGTISADTQYF
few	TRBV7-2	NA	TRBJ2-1	TGTGCCAGCAGCTTAGCGTCCCTGGGGGCGATCTACAATGAGCAGTTCTTC	CASSLASLGAIYNEQFF
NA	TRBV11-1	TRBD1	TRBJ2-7	TGTGCCAGCAGCCTCCGACAAAACCCGGGACAGTCCTACGAGCAGTACTTC	CASSLRQNPGQSYEQYF
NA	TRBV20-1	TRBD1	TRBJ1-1	TGCAGTGCTAGGTTAATAACAGGGGGCGTAACTGAAGCTTTCTTT	CSARLITGGVTEAFF
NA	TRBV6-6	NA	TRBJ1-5	TGTGCCAGCGTCCAGACGCTTAGCAATCAGCCCCAGCATTTT	CASVQTLSNQPQHF
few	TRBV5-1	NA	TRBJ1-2	TGCGCCAGCAGCTTGGAAGCCTGGGGGGACTATGGCTACACCTTC	CASSLEAWGDYGYTF
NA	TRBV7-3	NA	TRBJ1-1	TGTGCCAGCAGCCACGGGATGAACACTGAAGCTTTCTTT	CASSHGMNTEAFF
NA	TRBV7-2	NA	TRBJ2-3	TGTGCCAGCAGTTCTCGAGGGGAAGATACGCAGTATTTT	CASSSRGEDTQYF
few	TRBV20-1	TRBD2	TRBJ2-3	TGCAGTGCTGGTAGCGGGGCTAGCACAGATACGCAGTATTTT	CSAGSGASTDTQYF
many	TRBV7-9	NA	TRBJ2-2	TGTGCCAGCTTCCCAGACAGTAACACCGGGGAGCTGTTTTTT	CASFPDSNTGELFF
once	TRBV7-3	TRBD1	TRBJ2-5	TGTGCCAGCAGCCCCAGCCAGGGGGCTATGGAGAACCAGTACTTC	CASSPSQGAMENQYF
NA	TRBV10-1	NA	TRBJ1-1	TGCGCCAGCAGTAGGTGGACTGAAGCTTTCTTT	CASSRWTEAFF
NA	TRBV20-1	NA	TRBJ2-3	TGCAGTGCTAGAGATCCGTCTGGGTTCTCGGATACGCAGTATTTT	CSARDPSGFSDTQYF
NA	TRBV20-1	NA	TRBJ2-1	TGCAGTGCTCCCCCCGGGAGCTCCTACAATGAGCAGTTCTTC	CSAPPGSSYNEQFF
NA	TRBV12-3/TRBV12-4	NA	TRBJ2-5	TGTGCCAGCATGTCCTTTTTCCGGGGCCAAGAGACCCAGTACTTC	CASMSFFRGQETQYF
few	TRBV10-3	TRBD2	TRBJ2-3	TGTGCCATCAGTGCTGGACTAGCGGGGGTTTTCTCGGGCACAGATACGCAGTATTTT	CAISAGLAGVFSGTDTQYF
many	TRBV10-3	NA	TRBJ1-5	TGTGCCATCAGTGAGTCCCGGGCAGGGGATAGCAATCAGCCCCAGCATTTT	CAISESRAGDSNQPQHF
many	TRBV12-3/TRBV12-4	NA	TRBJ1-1	TGTGCCAGCAGTTCGGGGTTGACAAACACTGAAGCTTTCTTT	CASSSGLTNTEAFF
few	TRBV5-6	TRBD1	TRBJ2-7	TGTGCCAGCAGCTTTGATGGACAGGGTTTCTACGAGCAGTACTTC	CASSFDGQGFYEQYF
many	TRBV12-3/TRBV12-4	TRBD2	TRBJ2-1	TGTGCCAGCATCCTCCAAGGGCTAGCGGGTAACAATGAGCAGTTCTTC	CASILQGLAGNNEQFF
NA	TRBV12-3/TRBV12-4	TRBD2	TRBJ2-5	TGTGCCAGCAGTTTAAGGGCAGGGAGGGTAGAAGAGACCCAGTACTTC	CASSLRAGRVEETQYF
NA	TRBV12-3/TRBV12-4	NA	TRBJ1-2	TGTGCCAGCAGTTTAACCTATGCTGGCTACACCTTC	CASSLTYAGYTF
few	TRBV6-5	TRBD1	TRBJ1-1	TGTGCCAGCAGTTACGGACAGGGGATTAGCGCTTTCTTT	CASSYGQGISAFF
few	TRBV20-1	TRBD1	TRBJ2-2	TGCAGTGCTAGAGATCTCAGGACAGGGGCCACCGGGGAGCTGTTTTTT	CSARDLRTGATGELFF
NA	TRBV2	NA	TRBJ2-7	TGTGCCAGCGGCGCCCGGGACCGCACCTACGAGCAGTACTTC	CASGARDRTYEQYF
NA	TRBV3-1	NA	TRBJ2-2	TGTGCCAGCAGCCGCCCTCGGGCAGGCACCGGGGAGCTGTTTTTT	CASSRPRAGTGELFF
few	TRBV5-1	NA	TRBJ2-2	TGCGCCAGCAGCTTGACCAGGGAAAACGGGGAGCTGTTTTTT	CASSLTRENGELFF
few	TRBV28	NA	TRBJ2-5	TGTGCCAGCAGACCCCGGGGCCAAGAGACCCAGTACTTC	CASRPRGQETQYF
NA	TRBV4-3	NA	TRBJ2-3	TGCGCCAGCAGCCAAGGCCCCCTGGGCGGGCACACAGATACGCAGTATTTT	CASSQGPLGGHTDTQYF
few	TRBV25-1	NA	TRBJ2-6	TGTGCCAGCACCGAGGGAAGTGGGGCCAACGTCCTGACTTTC	CASTEGSGANVLTF
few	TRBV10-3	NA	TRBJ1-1	TGTGCCATCAGGGGGCCGCTGAACACTGAAGCTTTCTTT	CAIRGPLNTEAFF